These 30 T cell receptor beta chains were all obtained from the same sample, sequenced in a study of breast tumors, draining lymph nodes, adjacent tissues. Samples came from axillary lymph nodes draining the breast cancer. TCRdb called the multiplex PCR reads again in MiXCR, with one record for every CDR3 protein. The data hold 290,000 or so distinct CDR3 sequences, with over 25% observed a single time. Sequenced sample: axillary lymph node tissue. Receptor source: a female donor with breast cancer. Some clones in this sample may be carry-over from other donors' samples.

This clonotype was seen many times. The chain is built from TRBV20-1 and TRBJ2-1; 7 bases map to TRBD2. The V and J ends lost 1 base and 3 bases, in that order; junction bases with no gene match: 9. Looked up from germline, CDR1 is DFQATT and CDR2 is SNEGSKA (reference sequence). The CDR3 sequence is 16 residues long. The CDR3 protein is CSARVPWTSHYNEQFF. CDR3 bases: TGCAGTGCTAGAGTGCCTTGGACTAGTCACTACAATGAGCAGTTCTTC.

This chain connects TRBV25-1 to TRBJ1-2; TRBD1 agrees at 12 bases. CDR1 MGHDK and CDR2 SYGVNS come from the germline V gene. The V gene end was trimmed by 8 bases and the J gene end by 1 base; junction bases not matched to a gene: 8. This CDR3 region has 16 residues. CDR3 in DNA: TGTGCCAGCGGTAAGGGACAGGGGGCACATAACTATGGCTACACCTTC. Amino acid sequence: CASGKGQGAHNYGYTF.

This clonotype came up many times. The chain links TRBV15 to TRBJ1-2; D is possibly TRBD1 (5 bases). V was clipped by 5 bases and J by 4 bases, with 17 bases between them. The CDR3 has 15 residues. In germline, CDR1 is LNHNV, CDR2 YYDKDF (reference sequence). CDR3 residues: CATSRILGTGYGYTF. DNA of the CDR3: TGTGCCACCAGCCGGATTTTGGGGACGGGCTATGGCTACACCTTC.

The CDR3, as DNA: TGTGCCAGCAGCCCACCGGGACAGGCCTCCTCTGCCAAAAACATTCAGTACTTC. Protein: CASSPPGQASSAKNIQYF. This sequence joins TRBV7-8 and TRBJ2-4; the match to TRBD1 covers 8 bases. V lost 5 bases, J lost 1 base, and 13 bases stayed unmatched. CDR3 length: 18 residues. CDR1 and CDR2 from the germline V gene are SGHVS and FQNEAQ.

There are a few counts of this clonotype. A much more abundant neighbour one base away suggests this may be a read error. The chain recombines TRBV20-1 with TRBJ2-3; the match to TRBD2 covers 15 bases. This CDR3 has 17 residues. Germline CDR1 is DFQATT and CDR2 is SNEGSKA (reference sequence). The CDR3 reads CSALGLAGGRSTGTQYF. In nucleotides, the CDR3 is TGCAGTGCTTTGGGACTAGCGGGAGGAAGGAGCACAGGTACGCAGTATTTT.

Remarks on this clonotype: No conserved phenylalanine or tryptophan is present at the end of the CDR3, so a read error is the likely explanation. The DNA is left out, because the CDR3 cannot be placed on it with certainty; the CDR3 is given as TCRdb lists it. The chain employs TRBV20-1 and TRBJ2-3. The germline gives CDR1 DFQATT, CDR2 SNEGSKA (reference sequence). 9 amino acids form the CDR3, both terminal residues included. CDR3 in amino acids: CSARDHLGI.

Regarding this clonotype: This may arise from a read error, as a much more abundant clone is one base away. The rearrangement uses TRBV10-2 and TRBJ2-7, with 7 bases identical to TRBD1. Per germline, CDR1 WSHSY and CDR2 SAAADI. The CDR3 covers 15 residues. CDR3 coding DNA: TGCGCCAGCACCGAAAGGGACAGAAGCTCCCACGAGCAGTACTTC. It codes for CASTERDRSSHEQYF.

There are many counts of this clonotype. The CDR3 loop is CASKLSSAGELFF. The DNA of the CDR3 is TGTGCCAGCAAATTGAGCTCGGCCGGGGAGCTGTTTTTT. V is TRBV7-6 and J is TRBJ2-2; D is undetermined. The germline gives CDR1 SGHVS, CDR2 FNYEAQ. CDR3 size: 13 residues. Trimming took off 7 bases at V and 6 bases at J, with 12 bases between the two ends.

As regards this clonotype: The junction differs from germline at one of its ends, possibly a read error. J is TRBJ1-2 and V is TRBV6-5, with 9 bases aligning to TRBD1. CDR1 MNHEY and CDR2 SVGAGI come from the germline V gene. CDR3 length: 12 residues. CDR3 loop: CANNRDRDGYTF. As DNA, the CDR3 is TGCGCCAACAATCGGGACAGGGACGGCTACACCTTC.

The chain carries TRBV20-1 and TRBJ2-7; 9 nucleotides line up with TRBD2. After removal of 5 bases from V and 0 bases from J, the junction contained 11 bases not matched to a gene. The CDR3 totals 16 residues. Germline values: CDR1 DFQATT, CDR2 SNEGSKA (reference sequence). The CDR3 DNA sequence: TGCAGTGCTGCCAGAAGTAGCGGGGGAAACTCCTACGAGCAGTACTTC. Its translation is CSAARSSGGNSYEQYF.

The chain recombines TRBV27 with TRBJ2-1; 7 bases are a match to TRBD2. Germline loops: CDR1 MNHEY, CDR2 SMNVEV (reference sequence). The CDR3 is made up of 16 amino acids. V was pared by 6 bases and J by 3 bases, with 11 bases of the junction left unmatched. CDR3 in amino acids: CASSRLGGTFYNEQFF. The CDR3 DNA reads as TGTGCCAGCAGCCGCCTGGGGGGGACCTTCTACAATGAGCAGTTCTTC.

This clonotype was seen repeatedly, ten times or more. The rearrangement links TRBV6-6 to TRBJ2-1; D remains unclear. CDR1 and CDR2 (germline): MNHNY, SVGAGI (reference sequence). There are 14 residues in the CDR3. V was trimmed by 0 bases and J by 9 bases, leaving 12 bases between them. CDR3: CASSYSQRRTEQFF. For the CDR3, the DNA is TGTGCCAGCAGTTACTCGCAACGGCGGACTGAGCAGTTCTTC.

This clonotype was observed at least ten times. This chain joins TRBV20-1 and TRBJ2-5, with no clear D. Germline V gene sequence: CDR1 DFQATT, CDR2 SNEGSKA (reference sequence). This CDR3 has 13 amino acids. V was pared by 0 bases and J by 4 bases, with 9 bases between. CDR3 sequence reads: CSARDKGPETQYF. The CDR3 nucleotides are TGCAGTGCTAGAGATAAGGGCCCAGAGACCCAGTACTTC.

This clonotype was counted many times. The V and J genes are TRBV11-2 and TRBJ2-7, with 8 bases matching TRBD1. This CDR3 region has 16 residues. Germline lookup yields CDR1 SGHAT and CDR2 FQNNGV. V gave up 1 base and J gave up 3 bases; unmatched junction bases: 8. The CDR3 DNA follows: TGTGCCAGCAGCTTAGTCGGACAGGGAGTTGGCTACGAGCAGTACTTC. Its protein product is CASSLVGQGVGYEQYF.

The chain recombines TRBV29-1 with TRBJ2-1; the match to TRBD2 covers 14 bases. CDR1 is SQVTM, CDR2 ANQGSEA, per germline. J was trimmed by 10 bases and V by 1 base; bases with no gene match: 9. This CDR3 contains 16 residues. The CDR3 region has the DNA TGCAGCGTTGAAGGTGGGACTAGCGGGAGAAAGGGGGAGCAGTTCTTC. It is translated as CSVEGGTSGRKGEQFF.

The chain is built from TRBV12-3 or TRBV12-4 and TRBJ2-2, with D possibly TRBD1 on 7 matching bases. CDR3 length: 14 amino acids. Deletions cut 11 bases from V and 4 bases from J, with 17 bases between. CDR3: CASRRGPGTGELFF. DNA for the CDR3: TGTGCCTCTCGGAGGGGGCCGGGCACCGGGGAGCTGTTTTTT.

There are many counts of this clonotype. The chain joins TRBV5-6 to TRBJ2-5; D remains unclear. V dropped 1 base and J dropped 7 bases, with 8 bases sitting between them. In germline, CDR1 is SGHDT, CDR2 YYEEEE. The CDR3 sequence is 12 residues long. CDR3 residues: CASSLNSGTQYF. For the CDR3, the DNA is TGTGCCAGCAGCTTGAACTCAGGGACCCAGTACTTC.

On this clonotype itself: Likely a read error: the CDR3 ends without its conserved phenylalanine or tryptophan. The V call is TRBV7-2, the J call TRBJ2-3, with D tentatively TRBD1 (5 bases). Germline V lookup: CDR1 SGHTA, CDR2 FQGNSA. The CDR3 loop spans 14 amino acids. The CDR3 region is CASSLSPLTDMQYS. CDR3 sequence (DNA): TGTGCCAGCAGCTTATCTCCATTGACAGATATGCAGTATTCT.

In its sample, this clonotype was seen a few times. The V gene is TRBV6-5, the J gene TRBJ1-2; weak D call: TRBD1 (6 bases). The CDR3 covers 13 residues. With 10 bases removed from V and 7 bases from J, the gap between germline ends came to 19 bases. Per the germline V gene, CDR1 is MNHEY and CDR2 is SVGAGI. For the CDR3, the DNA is TGTGCCACCTATAAGGGGGAAGCTGCTGGCTACACCTTC. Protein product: CATYKGEAAGYTF.

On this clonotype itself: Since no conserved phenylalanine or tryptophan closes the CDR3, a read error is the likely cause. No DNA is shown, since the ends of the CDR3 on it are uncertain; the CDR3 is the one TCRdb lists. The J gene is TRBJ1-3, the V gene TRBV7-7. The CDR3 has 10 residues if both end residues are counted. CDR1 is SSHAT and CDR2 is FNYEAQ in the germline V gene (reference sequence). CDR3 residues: CASSSRTGLA.

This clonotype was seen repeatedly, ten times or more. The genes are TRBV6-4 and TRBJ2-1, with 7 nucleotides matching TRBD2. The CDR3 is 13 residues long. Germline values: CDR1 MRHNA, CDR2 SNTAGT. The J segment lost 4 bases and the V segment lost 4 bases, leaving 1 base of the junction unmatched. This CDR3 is CASSAGLYNEQFF. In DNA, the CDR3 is TGTGCCAGCAGTGCGGGACTATACAATGAGCAGTTCTTC.

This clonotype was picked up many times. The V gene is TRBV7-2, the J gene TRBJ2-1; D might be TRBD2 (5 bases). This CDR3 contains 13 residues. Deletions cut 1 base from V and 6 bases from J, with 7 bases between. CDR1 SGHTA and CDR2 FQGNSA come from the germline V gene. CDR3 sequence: CASSLGAANEQFF. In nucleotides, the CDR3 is TGTGCCAGCAGCTTAGGAGCGGCCAATGAGCAGTTCTTC.

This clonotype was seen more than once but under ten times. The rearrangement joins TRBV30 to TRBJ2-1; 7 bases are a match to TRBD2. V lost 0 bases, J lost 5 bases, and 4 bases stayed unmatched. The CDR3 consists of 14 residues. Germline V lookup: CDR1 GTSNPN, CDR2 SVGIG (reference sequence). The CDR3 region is CAWSVPSGHNEQFF. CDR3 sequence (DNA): TGTGCCTGGAGTGTCCCTAGCGGCCACAATGAGCAGTTCTTC. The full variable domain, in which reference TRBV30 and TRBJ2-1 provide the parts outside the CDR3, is SQTIHQWPATLVQPVGSPLSLECTVEGTSNPNLYWYRQAAGRGLQLLFYSVGIGQISSEVPQNLSASRPQDRQFILSSKKLLLSDSGFYLCAWSVPSGHNEQFFGPGTRLTVL.

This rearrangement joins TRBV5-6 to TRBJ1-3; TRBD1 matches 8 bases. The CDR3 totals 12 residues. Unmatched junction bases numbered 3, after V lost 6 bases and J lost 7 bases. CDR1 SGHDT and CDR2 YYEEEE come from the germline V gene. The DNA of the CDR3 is TGTGCCAGCACCGGGACAGGTAACACCATATATTTT. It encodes CASTGTGNTIYF.

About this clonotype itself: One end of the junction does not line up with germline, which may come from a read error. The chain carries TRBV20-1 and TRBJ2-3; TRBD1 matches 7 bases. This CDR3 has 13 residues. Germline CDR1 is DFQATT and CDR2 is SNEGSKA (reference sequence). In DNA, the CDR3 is TGCAGTGCCAGGGGGTCGGGGACAGATACGCAGTGTTTT. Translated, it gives CSARGSGTDTQCF.

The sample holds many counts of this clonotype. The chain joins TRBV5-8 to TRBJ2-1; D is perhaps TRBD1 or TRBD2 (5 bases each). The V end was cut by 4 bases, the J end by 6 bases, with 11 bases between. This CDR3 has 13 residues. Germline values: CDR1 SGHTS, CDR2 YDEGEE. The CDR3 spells CASSPGRVNEQFF. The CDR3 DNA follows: TGTGCCAGCAGCCCGGGGCGGGTCAATGAGCAGTTCTTC.

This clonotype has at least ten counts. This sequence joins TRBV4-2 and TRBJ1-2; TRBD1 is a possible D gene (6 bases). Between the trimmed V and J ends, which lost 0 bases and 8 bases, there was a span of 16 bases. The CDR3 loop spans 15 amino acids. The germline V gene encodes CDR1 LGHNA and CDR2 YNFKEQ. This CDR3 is CASSQDVGTLVGYTF. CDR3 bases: TGTGCCAGCAGCCAAGATGTTGGGACACTGGTAGGCTACACCTTC.

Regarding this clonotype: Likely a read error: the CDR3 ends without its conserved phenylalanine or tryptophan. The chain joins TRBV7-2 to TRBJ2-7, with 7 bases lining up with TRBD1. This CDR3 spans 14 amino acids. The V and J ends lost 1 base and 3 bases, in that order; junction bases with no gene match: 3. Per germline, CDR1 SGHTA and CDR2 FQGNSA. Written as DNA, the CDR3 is TGTGCCAGCAGCTTAGTTTCAGGGGGCTACGAGCAGTACCTC. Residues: CASSLVSGGYEQYL.

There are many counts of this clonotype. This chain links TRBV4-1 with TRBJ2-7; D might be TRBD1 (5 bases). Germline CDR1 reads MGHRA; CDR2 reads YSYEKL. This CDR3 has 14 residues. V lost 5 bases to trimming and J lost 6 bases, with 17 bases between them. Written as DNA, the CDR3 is TGCGCCAGCAGCTCCACCTCCACAGGCACCGAGCAGTACTTC. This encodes CASSSTSTGTEQYF.

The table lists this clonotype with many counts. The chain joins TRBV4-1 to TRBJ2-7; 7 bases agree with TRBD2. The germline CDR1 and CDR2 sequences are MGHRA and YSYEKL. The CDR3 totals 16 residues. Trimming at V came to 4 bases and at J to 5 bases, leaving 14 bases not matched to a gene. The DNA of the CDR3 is TGCGCCAGCAGCCGCTCCGGGACTACTTATGCGGACGAGCAGTACTTC. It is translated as CASSRSGTTYADEQYF.